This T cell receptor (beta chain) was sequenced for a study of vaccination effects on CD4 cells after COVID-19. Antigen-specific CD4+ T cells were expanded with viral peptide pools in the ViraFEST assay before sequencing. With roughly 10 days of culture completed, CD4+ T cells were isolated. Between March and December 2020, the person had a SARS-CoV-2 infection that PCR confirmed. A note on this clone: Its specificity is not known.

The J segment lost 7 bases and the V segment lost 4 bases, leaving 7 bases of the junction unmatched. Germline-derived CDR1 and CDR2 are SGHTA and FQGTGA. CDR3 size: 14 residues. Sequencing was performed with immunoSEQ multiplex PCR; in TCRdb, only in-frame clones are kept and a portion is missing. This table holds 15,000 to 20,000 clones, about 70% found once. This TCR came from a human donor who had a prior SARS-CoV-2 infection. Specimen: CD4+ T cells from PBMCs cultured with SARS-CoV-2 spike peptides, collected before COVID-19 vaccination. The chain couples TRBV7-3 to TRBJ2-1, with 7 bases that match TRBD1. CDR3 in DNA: TGTGCCAGCAGCTCCGGGACAGAAACTAATGAGCAGTTCTTC. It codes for CASSSGTETNEQFF.